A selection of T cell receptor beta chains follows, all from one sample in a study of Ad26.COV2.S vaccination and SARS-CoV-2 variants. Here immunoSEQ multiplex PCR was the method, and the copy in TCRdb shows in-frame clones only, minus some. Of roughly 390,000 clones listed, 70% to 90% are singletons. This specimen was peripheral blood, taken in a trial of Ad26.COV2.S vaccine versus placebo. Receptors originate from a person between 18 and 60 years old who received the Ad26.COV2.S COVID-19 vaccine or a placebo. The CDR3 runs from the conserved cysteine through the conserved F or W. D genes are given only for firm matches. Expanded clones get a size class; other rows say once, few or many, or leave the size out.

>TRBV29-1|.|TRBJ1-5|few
CSAAVRGGQPQHF
TGCAGCGCCGCGGTGCGAGGGGGTCAGCCCCAGCATTTT
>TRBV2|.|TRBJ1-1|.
CASSEPRLNTEAFF
TGTGCCAGCAGCGAACCAAGACTGAACACTGAAGCTTTCTTT
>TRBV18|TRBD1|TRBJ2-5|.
CASSPLGQGSTQYF
TGTGCCAGCTCACCACTGGGACAGGGGTCGACCCAGTACTTC
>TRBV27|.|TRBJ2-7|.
CASSLFGAGFSYEQYF
TGTGCCAGCAGTTTATTCGGGGCGGGTTTCTCCTACGAGCAGTACTTC
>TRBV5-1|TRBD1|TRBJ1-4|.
CASSLGFTGDSLFF
TGCGCCAGCAGCTTGGGATTCACCGGGGACAGCCTGTTTTTT
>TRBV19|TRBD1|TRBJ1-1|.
CASSVTGGRNTEAFF
TGTGCCAGTAGTGTTACAGGGGGTAGGAACACTGAAGCTTTCTTT
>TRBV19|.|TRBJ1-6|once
CASRTGRNSPLHF
TGTGCCAGTAGAACAGGGAGGAATTCACCCCTCCACTTT
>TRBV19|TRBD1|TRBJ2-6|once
CASSMDRGSGANVLTF
TGTGCCAGTAGTATGGACAGGGGCTCTGGGGCCAACGTCCTGACTTTC
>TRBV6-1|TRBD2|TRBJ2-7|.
CASSEVGGGPYEQYF
TGTGCCAGCAGTGAGGTCGGGGGGGGCCCTTACGAGCAGTACTTC
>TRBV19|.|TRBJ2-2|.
CASTPVRRNTGELFF
TGTGCCAGTACCCCTGTTCGTCGAAACACCGGGGAGCTGTTTTTT
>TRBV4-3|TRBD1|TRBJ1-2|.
CASSRVGTANYGYTF
TGCGCCAGCAGCCGAGTCGGGACAGCAAACTATGGCTACACCTTC
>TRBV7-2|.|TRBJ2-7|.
CASSAGLLNEQYF
TGTGCCAGCAGCGCGGGACTGTTAAACGAGCAGTACTTC
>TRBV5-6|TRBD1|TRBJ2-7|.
CASSPGTGGHEQYF
TGTGCCAGCAGCCCAGGGACAGGGGGGCACGAGCAGTACTTC
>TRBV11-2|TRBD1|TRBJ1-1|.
CASSLAWTGNTEAFF
TGTGCCAGCAGCTTAGCCTGGACAGGGAACACTGAAGCTTTCTTT
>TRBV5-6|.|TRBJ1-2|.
CASSLFIGSNYGYTF
TGTGCCAGCAGCTTGTTTATAGGGTCGAACTATGGCTACACCTTC
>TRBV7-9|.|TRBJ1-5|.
CASSDTNSNQPQHF
TGTGCCAGCTCAGACACCAATAGCAATCAGCCCCAGCATTTT